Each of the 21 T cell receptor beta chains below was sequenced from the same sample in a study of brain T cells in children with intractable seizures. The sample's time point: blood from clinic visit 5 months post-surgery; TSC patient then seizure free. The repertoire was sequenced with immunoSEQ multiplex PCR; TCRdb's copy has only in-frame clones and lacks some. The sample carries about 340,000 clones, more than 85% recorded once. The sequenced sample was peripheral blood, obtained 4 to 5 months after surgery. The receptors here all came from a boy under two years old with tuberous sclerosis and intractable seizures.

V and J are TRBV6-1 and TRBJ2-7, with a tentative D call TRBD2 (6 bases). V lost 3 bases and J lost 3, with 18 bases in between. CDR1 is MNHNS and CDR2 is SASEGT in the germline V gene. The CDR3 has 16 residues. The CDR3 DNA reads TGTGCCAGCAGTGAGAGCACTCTAGCGCCGATCTACGAGCAGTACTTC. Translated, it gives CASSESTLAPIYEQYF.

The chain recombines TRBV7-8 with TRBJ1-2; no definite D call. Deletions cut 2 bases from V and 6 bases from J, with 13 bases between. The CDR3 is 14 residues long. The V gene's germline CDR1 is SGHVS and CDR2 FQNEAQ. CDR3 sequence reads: CASSLTPGSDGYTF. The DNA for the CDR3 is TGTGCCAGCAGCTTAACCCCGGGGTCCGATGGCTACACCTTC.

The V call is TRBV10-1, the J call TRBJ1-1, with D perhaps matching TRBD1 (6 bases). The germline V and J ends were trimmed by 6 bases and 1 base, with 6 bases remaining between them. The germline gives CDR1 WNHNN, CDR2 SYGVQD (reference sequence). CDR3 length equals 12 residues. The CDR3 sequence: CASRGQNTEAFF. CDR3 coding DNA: TGCGCCAGCAGGGGACAGAACACTGAAGCTTTCTTT.

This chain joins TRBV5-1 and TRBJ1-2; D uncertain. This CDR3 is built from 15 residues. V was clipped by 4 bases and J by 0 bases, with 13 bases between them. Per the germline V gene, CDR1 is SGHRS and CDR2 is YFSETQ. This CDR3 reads CASSPYTDANYGYTF. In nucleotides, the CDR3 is TGCGCCAGCAGCCCATACACGGACGCTAACTATGGCTACACCTTC.

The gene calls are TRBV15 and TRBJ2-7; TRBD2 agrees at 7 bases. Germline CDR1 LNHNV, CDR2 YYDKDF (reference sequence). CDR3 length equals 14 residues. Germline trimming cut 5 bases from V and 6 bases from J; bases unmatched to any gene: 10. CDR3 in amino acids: CATSLIVWGGEQYF. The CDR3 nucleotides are TGTGCCACCAGCCTAATTGTATGGGGGGGCGAGCAGTACTTC.

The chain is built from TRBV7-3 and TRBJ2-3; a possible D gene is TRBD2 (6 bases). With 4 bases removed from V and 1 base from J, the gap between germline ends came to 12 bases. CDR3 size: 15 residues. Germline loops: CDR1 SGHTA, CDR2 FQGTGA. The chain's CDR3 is CASSYRGKGTDTQYF. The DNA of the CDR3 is TGTGCCAGCAGCTATCGGGGGAAGGGCACAGATACGCAGTATTTT.

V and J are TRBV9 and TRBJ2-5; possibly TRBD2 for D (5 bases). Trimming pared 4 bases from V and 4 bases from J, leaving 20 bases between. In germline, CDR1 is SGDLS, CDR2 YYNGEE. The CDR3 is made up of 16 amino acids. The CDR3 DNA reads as TGTGCCAGCAGCCCAACCGGGGAGCGGACGTCAGAGACCCAGTACTTC. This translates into CASSPTGERTSETQYF.

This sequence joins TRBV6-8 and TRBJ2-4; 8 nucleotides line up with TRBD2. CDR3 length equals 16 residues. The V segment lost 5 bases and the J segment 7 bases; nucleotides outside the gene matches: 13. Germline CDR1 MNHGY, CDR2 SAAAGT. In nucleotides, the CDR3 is TGTGCCAGCAGTCACGGACTAGCCTCGGTGGGGAACATTCAGTACTTC. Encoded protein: CASSHGLASVGNIQYF.

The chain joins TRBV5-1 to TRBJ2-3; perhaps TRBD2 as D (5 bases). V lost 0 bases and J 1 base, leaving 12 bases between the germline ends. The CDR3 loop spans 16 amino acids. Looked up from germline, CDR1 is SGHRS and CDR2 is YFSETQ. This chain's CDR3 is CASSLGGSARTDTQYF. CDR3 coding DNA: TGCGCCAGCAGCTTGGGCGGTAGCGCCCGCACAGATACGCAGTATTTT. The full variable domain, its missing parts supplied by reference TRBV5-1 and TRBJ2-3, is KAGVTQTPRYLIKTRGQQVTLSCSPISGHRSVSWYQQTPGQGLQFLFEYFSETQRNKGNFPGRFSGRQFSNSRSEMNVSTLELGDSALYLCASSLGGSARTDTQYFGPGTRLTVL.

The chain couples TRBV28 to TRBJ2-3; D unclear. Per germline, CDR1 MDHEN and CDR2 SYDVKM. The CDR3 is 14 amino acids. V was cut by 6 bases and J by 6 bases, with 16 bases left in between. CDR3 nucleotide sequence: TGTGCCAGCAGCCCCTCCAAAATACGTGATACGCAGTATTTT. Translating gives CASSPSKIRDTQYF.

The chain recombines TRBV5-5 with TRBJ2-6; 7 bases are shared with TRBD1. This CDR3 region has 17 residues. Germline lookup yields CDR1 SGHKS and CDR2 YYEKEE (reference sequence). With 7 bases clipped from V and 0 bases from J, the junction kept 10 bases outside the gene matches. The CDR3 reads CASLDRDRDSGANVLTF. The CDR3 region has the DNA TGTGCCAGCCTGGACCGGGACAGAGACTCTGGGGCCAACGTCCTGACTTTC.

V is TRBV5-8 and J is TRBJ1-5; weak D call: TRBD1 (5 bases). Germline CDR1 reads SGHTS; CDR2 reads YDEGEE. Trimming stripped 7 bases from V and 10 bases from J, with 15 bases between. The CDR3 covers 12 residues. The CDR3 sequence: CASGRDSTPQHF. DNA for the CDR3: TGTGCCAGCGGCCGGGACTCTACTCCCCAGCATTTT. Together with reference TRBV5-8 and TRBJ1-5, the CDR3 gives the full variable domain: EAGVTQSPTHLIKTRGQQATLRCSPISGHTSVYWYQQALGLGLQFLLWYDEGEERNRGNFPPRFSGRQFPNYSSELNVNALELEDSALYLCASGRDSTPQHFGDGTRLSIL.

The CDR3 DNA sequence: TGTGCCAGCAGCCCCTCTCGGGCGGGTCGTGAAAAACTGTTTTTT. Its translation: CASSPSRAGREKLFF. The chain joins TRBV7-6 to TRBJ1-4, with D unresolved. V lost 5 bases to trimming and J lost 7 bases, with 17 bases between them. The CDR3 contains 15 residues. The germline V gene encodes CDR1 SGHVS and CDR2 FNYEAQ.

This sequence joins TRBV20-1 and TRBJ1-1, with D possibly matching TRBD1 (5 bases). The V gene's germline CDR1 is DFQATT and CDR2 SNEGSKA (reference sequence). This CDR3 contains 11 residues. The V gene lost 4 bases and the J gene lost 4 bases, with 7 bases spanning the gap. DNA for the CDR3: TGCAGTGCTAAAGGGGCCACTGAAGCTTTCTTT. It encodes CSAKGATEAFF.

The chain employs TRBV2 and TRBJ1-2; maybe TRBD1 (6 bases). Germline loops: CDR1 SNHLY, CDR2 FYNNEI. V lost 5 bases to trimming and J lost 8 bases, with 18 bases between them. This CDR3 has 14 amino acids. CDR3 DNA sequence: TGTGCCAGCAGTAGGGCCACAGGGTTCAACGGCTACACCTTC. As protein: CASSRATGFNGYTF.

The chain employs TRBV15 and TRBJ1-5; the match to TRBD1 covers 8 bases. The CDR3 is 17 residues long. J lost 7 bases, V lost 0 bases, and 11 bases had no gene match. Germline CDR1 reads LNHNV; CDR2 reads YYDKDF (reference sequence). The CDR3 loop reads CATSRDQTDREYQPQHF. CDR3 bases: TGTGCCACCAGCAGAGACCAAACGGACAGGGAATACCAGCCCCAGCATTTT.

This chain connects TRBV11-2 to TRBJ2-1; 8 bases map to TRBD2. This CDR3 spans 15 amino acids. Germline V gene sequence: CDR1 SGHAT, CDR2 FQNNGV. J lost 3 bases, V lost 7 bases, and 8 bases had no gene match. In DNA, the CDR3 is TGTGCCAGCACCCACCAGCTAGCGGGCTACAATGAGCAGTTCTTC. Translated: CASTHQLAGYNEQFF.

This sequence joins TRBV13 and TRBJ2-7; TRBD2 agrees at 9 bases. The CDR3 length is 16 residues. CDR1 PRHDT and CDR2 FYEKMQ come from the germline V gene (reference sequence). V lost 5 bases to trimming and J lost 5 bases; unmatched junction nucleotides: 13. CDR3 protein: CASSPGAGGPLDEQYF. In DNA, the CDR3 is TGTGCCAGCAGCCCGGGAGCGGGAGGTCCCCTCGACGAGCAGTACTTC.

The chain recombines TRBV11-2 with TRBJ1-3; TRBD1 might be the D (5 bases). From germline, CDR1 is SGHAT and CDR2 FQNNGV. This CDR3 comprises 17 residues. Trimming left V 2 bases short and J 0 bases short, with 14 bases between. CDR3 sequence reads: CASSLRGPGSSGNTIYF. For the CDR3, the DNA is TGTGCCAGCAGCTTAAGGGGCCCAGGAAGCTCTGGAAACACCATATATTTT. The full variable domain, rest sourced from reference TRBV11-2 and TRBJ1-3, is EAGVAQSPRYKIIEKRQSVAFWCNPISGHATLYWYQQILGQGPKLLIQFQNNGVVDDSQLPKDRFSAERLKGVDSTLKIQPAKLEDSAVYLCASSLRGPGSSGNTIYFGEGSWLTVV.

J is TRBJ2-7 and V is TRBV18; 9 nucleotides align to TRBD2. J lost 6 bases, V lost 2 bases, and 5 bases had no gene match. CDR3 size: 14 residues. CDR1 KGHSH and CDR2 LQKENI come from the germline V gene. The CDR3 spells CASSPRREGAEQYF. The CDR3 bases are TGTGCCAGCTCACCAAGGCGGGAGGGTGCCGAGCAGTACTTC.

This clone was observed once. The CDR3 reads CASTPITGGETQYF. The CDR3 coding sequence is TGTGCCAGCACCCCGATAACAGGGGGCGAGACCCAGTACTTC. The chain has TRBV6-4 and TRBJ2-5; 9 bases match TRBD1. Germline V gene data show CDR1 as MRHNA and CDR2 as SNTAGT. V was pared by 7 bases and J by 5 bases, with 8 bases of the junction left unmatched. The CDR3 loop spans 14 amino acids.